The clone carrying this T cell receptor beta chain appeared many times. The antigen remains undetermined. This sample is drawn from a study of T cell repertoires in cytomegalovirus infection. Background on the study: In public TCR beta signatures, there were indications of both CMV infection and matching HLA type.

The germline V gene encodes CDR1 SEHNR and CDR2 FQNEAQ (reference sequence). V lost 7 bases, J lost 6 bases, and 18 bases lay in between. The CDR3 has 14 residues. Study conclusions and caveats: Summed frequency of shared TCR beta families picked out CMV carriers who also had the relevant HLA. Dominating the ex vivo response were TCR beta clonotypes that were CMV-specific and HLA-C-restricted.

TCRdb itself ran the reads through MiXCR, one entry per CDR3 protein. The repertoire holds 300,000 to 450,000 distinct CDR3 sequences, with roughly 20% as singletons. The sequenced sample was PBMCs. The TCR was taken from a human donor in good health (CMV status not recorded). Some clones in this sample may be carry-over from other donors' samples. V is TRBV7-9 and J is TRBJ1-2; D remains ambiguous. The CDR3 here is CASTSGPSTDGYTF. The CDR3 nucleotides are TGTGCCAGCACCTCCGGACCCTCAACGGATGGCTACACCTTC.